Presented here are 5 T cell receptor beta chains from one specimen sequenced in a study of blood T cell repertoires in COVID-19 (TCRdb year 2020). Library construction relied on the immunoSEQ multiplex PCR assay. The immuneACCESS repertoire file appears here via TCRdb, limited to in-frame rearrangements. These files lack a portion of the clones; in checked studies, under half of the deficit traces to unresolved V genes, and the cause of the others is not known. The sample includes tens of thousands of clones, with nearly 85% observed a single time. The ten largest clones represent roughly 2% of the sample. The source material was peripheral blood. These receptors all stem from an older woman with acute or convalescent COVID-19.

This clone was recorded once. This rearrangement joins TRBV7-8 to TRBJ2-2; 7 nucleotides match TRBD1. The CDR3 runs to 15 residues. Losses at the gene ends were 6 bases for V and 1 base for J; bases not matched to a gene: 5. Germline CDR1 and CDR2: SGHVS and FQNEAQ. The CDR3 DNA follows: TGTGCCAGCAGGACCGGGACAGTGAACACCGGGGAGCTGTTTTTT. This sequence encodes CASRTGTVNTGELFF.

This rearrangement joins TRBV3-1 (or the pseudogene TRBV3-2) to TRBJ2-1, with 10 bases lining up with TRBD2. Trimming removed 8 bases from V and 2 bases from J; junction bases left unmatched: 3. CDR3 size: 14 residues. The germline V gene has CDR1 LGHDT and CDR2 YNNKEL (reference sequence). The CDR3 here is CASLAGGAYNEQFF. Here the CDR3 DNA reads TGTGCCAGCTTAGCGGGAGGCGCCTACAATGAGCAGTTCTTC.

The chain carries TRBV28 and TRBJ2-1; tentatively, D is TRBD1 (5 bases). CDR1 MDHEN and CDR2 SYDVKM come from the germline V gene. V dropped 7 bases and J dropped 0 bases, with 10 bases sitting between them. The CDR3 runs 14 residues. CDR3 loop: CASIGASSYNEQFF. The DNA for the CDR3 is TGTGCCAGCATAGGGGCGAGCTCCTACAATGAGCAGTTCTTC.

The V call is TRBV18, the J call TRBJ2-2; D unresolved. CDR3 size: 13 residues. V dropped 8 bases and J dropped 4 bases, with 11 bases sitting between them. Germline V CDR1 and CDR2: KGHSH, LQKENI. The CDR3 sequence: CASELGPTGELFF. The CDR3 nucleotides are TGTGCCAGCGAACTTGGGCCCACCGGGGAGCTGTTTTTT.

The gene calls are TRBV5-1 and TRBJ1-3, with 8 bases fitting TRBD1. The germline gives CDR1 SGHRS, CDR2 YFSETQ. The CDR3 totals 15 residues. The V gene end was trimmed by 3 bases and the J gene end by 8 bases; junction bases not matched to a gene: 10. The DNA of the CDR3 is TGCGCCAGCAGCTCGGGACAGGAGGGGAGTGACACCATATATTTT. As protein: CASSSGQEGSDTIYF.